This T cell receptor beta chain originates from a study of blood T cell repertoires in COVID-19. Study at large: Material from acute and convalescent COVID-19 was sourced from the United States, Italy and Spain. PBMCs, B-cell-depleted T cells, or T cells were the source of the cDNA or gDNA that made up the material.

Sequenced by immunoSEQ multiplex PCR; TCRdb stores in-frame clones only, minus some. This table has about 200,000 clones, about 80% appearing once. CDR3 size: 17 residues. Germline CDR1 is SGDLS and CDR2 is YYNGEE. V was pared by 0 bases and J by 1 base, with 15 bases between. This TCR derives from a man aged 60-69 years with acute or convalescent COVID-19. This sequence joins TRBV9 and TRBJ2-3; possibly TRBD2 for D (6 bases). The specimen was peripheral blood. CDR3 coding DNA: TGTGCCAGCAGCGTAGGATCCCATAGCGGAGGCACAGATACGCAGTATTTT. It translates to CASSVGSHSGGTDTQYF.